These 19 T cell receptor beta chains came from one sample sequenced in a study of patients and donors after allogeneic stem cell transplantation. Via MiXCR, TCRdb re-called the RT-PCR reads, giving one row per CDR3 protein. The table has fewer than 500,000 distinct CDR3 sequences, approximately 16% seen once. Source material: blood, either unsorted or a sorted T cell fraction (not recorded which). The receptor source for this set is a human donor who was either an allogeneic HSCT recipient or a stem cell or donor lymphocyte infusion donor (not recorded which). It is not recorded whose cells these are; they may come from a transplant donor.

This clonotype was detected only a few times. The chain is built from TRBV12-3 or TRBV12-4 and TRBJ2-1, with D possibly matching TRBD1 (6 bases). The CDR3 spans 14 residues. The V and J ends lost 5 bases and 2 bases respectively, with 10 bases between them. The CDR3 region is CASSAGTPYNEQFF. CDR3 bases: TGTGCCAGCAGTGCCGGGACACCCTACAATGAGCAGTTCTTC.

This clonotype was seen a few times. The rearrangement uses TRBV4-2 and TRBJ1-5; D may be TRBD1 (5 bases). Germline CDR1 LGHNA, CDR2 YNFKEQ. CDR3 size: 15 residues. Between the trimmed V and J ends, which lost 3 bases and 4 bases, there was a span of 13 bases. CDR3 in amino acids: CASSHSDSTNQPQHF. CDR3 DNA: TGTGCCAGCAGCCATTCCGACAGTACAAATCAGCCCCAGCATTTT.

This clonotype was detected only a few times. J is TRBJ2-7 and V is TRBV6-2 or TRBV6-3, with D hard to call. CDR3 length: 15 amino acids. CDR1 and CDR2 (germline): MNHEY, SVGEGT. V lost 1 base, J lost 3 bases, and 13 bases lay in between. The CDR3 DNA reads as TGTGCCAGCAGTTACTTCACGGGTCCCGTCTACGAGCAGTACTTC. Translated, it gives CASSYFTGPVYEQYF.

A few counts support this clonotype. This chain links TRBV4-2 with TRBJ1-5; D not resolved. Trimming pared 0 bases from V and 4 bases from J, leaving 1 base between. Germline V gene sequence: CDR1 LGHNA, CDR2 YNFKEQ. There are 12 residues in the CDR3. CDR3 nucleotides: TGTGCCAGCAGCCAAGATAATCAGCCCCAGCATTTT. Amino acids: CASSQDNQPQHF.

The rearrangement links TRBV20-1 to TRBJ1-5, with D possibly TRBD1 on 6 matching bases. V gave up 2 bases and J gave up 3 bases, with 11 bases separating them. There are 14 residues in the CDR3. Looked up from germline, CDR1 is DFQATT and CDR2 is SNEGSKA (reference sequence). CDR3 DNA: TGCAGTGCTAGACGTACAGGGACCAATCAGCCCCAGCATTTT. This codes for CSARRTGTNQPQHF.

In its sample, this clonotype was seen once. V gene TRBV30 combines with J gene TRBJ2-2; unclear D gene. Trimming took off 6 bases at V and 5 bases at J, with 10 bases between the two ends. Per germline, CDR1 GTSNPN and CDR2 SVGIG (reference sequence). This CDR3 region has 12 residues. The CDR3 loop reads CACDPLTGELFF. CDR3 nucleotides: TGTGCCTGCGACCCACTTACCGGGGAGCTGTTTTTT.

There are a few counts of this clonotype. The chain recombines TRBV4-1 with TRBJ1-2; D not resolved. Germline assignment: CDR1 MGHRA and CDR2 YSYEKL. With 4 bases removed from V and 2 bases from J, the gap between germline ends came to 8 bases. This CDR3 is 13 amino acids long. The CDR3, as DNA: TGCGCCAGCAGCCGCGGAATCAACTATGGCTACACCTTC. This translates into CASSRGINYGYTF.

This clonotype was detected a few times. This chain joins TRBV4-3 and TRBJ2-5; 7 bases agree with TRBD1. This CDR3 has 15 residues. Germline CDR1 is LGHNA and CDR2 is YSLEER. Germline trimming cut 0 bases from V and 5 bases from J; bases unmatched to any gene: 6. CDR3 residues: CASSQDRGIGETQYF. CDR3 coding DNA: TGCGCCAGCAGCCAAGACAGGGGGATCGGGGAGACCCAGTACTTC.

This clonotype appeared a few times. The V and J genes are TRBV10-3 and TRBJ1-2; D is perhaps TRBD1 (6 bases). CDR3 length: 14 residues. The V end lost 6 bases, the J end lost 1 base, and 12 bases lay between the germline ends. Germline V gives CDR1 ENHRY, CDR2 SYGVKD. CDR3: CAIRGGPDNYGYTF. The CDR3 region has the DNA TGTGCCATCAGGGGGGGGCCGGATAACTATGGCTACACCTTC.

This clonotype has more than one count but fewer than ten. The chain is built from TRBV5-1 and TRBJ1-2, with D unresolved. CDR1 and CDR2 from the germline V gene are SGHRS and YFSETQ. V lost 3 bases, J lost 8 bases, and 11 bases lay in between. This CDR3 has 12 amino acids. This chain's CDR3 is CASSSDMGGYTF. In DNA, the CDR3 is TGCGCCAGCAGCTCAGACATGGGAGGCTACACCTTC.

This clonotype was recorded a few times. CDR3 DNA: TGCGCCAGCAGCCAAGAAGGACAGGGGGCGATCCCTACTACTTTGGAGCAGTACTTC. This sequence encodes CASSQEGQGAIPTTLEQYF. The rearrangement links TRBV4-1 to TRBJ2-7, with 11 bases that match TRBD1. CDR1 is MGHRA, CDR2 YSYEKL, per germline. The CDR3 runs to 19 residues. V gave up 0 bases and J gave up 7 bases; unmatched junction bases: 17.

In this sample, this clonotype turned up a few times. The J gene is TRBJ2-1, the V gene TRBV5-4, with 9 bases aligning to TRBD2. The CDR3 covers 15 residues. Germline loops: CDR1 SGHNT, CDR2 YYREEE (reference sequence). Unmatched junction bases numbered 6, after V lost 3 bases and J lost 5 bases. The CDR3 is CASSSSGELHNEQFF. The CDR3 region has the DNA TGTGCCAGCAGCTCTAGCGGGGAACTCCACAATGAGCAGTTCTTC.

There are a few counts of this clonotype. The CDR3: CASSERGTSYEQYF. The CDR3 bases are TGTGCCAGCAGTGAACGAGGGACTAGCTACGAGCAGTACTTC. The rearrangement links TRBV2 to TRBJ2-7; 8 bases fit TRBD2. The trim removed 2 bases at V and 3 bases at J, leaving 3 bases unmatched. CDR3 length: 14 amino acids. Germline V gene lookup returns CDR1 SNHLY and CDR2 FYNNEI.

This clonotype turned up a few times. The rearrangement joins TRBV7-2 to TRBJ2-3; 9 bases are a match to TRBD1. Trimming removed 4 bases from V and 3 bases from J; junction bases left unmatched: 11. This CDR3 has 17 residues. Germline CDR1 reads SGHTA; CDR2 reads FQGNSA. The CDR3 nucleotides read TGTGCCAGCAGCTACTCGTTTACAGGGGGCGGGACAGATACGCAGTATTTT. As protein: CASSYSFTGGGTDTQYF. Combining the CDR3 with reference TRBV7-2 and TRBJ2-3 gives the whole variable domain GAGVSQSPSNKVTEKGKDVELRCDPISGHTALYWYRQSLGQGLEFLIYFQGNSAPDKSGLPSDRFSAERTGGSVSTLTIQRTQQEDSAVYLCASSYSFTGGGTDTQYFGPGTRLTVL.

This clonotype has only a few counts. This chain links TRBV20-1 with TRBJ2-7; D possibly corresponds to TRBD2 (7 bases). This CDR3 spans 13 amino acids. The V gene lost 1 base and the J gene lost 3 bases, with 10 bases spanning the gap. Germline values: CDR1 DFQATT, CDR2 SNEGSKA (reference sequence). DNA for the CDR3: TGCAGTGCTAGAGGGGGGGGGCACTACGAGCAGTACTTC. Its translation: CSARGGGHYEQYF.

The J gene is TRBJ2-7, the V gene TRBV6-5; D unclear. Germline assignment: CDR1 MNHEY and CDR2 SVGAGI. This CDR3 contains 14 residues. V gave up 0 bases and J gave up 2 bases, with 8 bases separating them. The CDR3 DNA reads TGTGCCAGCAGTTACTCGGGGTCGACCTACGAGCAGTACTTC. This codes for CASSYSGSTYEQYF.

This rearrangement joins TRBV29-1 to TRBJ2-2, with D possibly being TRBD1 (6 bases). The CDR3 length is 16 residues. V lost 0 bases and J lost 4, with 15 bases in between. Germline V CDR1 and CDR2: SQVTM, ANQGSEA. The CDR3: CSVEDPQGTSTGELFF. CDR3 DNA: TGCAGCGTTGAAGACCCCCAGGGGACCTCCACCGGGGAGCTGTTTTTT.

This clonotype came up a few times. The chain combines TRBV7-9 with TRBJ1-2, with 7 bases aligning to TRBD1. Germline trimming cut 0 bases from V and 5 bases from J; bases unmatched to any gene: 6. CDR1 and CDR2 (germline): SEHNR, FQNEAQ (reference sequence). The CDR3 is 15 residues long. The chain's CDR3 is CASSLADRPLYGYTF. As DNA, the CDR3 is TGTGCCAGCAGCTTAGCGGACAGGCCTCTTTATGGCTACACCTTC.

This clonotype appeared a few times. This chain uses TRBV6-2 or TRBV6-3 with TRBJ1-5; D not certain. V shed 2 bases and J shed 6 bases, with 14 bases lying between them. Germline lookup yields CDR1 MNHEY and CDR2 SVGEGT. The CDR3 covers 15 residues. The CDR3, as DNA: TGTGCCAGCAGTTACGAGGGAACAAGTCCTCAGCCCCAGCATTTT. Encoded protein: CASSYEGTSPQPQHF.